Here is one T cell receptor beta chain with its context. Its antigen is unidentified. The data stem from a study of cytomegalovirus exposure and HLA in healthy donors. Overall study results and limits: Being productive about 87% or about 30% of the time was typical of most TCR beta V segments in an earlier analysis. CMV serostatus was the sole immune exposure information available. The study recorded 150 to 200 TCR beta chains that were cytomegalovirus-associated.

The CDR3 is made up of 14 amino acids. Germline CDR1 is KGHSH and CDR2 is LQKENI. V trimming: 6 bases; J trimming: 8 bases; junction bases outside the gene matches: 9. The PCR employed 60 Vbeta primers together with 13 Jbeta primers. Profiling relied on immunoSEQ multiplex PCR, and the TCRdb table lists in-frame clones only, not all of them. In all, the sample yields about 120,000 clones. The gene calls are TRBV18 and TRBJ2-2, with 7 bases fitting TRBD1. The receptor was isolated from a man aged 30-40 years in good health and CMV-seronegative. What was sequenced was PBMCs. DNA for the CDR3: TGTGCCAGCTCGCCGGACAGGTTGGCAGGGGAGCTGTTTTTT. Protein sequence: CASSPDRLAGELFF.